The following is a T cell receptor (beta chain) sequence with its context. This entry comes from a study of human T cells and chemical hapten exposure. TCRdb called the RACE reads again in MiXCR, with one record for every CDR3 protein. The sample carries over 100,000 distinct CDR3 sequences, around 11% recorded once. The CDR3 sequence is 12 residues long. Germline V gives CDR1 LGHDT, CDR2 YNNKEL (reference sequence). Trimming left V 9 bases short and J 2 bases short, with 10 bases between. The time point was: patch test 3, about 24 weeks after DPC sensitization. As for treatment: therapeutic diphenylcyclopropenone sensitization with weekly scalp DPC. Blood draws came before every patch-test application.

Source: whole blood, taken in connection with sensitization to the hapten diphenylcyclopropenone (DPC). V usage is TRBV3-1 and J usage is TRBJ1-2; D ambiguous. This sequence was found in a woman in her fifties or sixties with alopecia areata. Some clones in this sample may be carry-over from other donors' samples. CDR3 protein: CARQRGNYGYTF. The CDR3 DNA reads TGTGCCAGACAGAGAGGCAACTATGGCTACACCTTC.